This T cell receptor beta chain was recovered during a study of blood T cell repertoires in COVID-19. At the level of the study: The origin of the acute and convalescent COVID-19 samples was the United States, Italy and Spain. T cells, B-cell-depleted T cells, or PBMCs supplied cDNA or gDNA.

The table came from immunoSEQ multiplex PCR; TCRdb's copy has only in-frame clones and leaves some out. The table shows under 120,000 clones, with less than 85% occurring only once. This sequence was found in a man aged 65-85 years with active or convalescent COVID-19. Sequencing was carried out using peripheral blood.

DNA for the CDR3: TGTGCCAGCCAAAGGGGGGGCTTGGACGTGAACACTGAAGCTTTCTTT. Residues: CASQRGGLDVNTEAFF. This rearrangement joins TRBV19 to TRBJ1-1; tentatively, D is TRBD1 (6 bases). The V end was cut by 9 bases, the J end by 0 bases, with 20 bases between. CDR3 length: 16 residues. The V gene's germline CDR1 is LNHDA and CDR2 SQIVND (reference sequence).